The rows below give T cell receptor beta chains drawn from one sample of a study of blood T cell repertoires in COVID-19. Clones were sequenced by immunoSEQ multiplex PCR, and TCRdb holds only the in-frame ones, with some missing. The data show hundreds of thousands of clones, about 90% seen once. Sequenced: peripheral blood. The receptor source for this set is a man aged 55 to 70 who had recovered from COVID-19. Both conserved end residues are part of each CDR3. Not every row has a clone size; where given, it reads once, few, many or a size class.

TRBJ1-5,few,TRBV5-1,CASSEGAGSNQPQHF
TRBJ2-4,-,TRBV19,CASGPSGSTKNIQYF
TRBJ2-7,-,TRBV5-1,CASSLKIPGLAGSYEQYF
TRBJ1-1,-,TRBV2,CASRVELLIGLMNTEAFF
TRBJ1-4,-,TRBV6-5,CASRSGGKEKLFF
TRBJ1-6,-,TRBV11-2,CASSLVGDSPLHF
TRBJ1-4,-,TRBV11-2,CASSLGGGGEKLFF
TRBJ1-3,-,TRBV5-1,CASSESPGNTIYF
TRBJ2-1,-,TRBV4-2,CASTQGAGGRGYNEQFF
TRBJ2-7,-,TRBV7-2,CASSLVGGESSYEQYF
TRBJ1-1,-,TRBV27,CASSLSWRGPLMNTEAFF
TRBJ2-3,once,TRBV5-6,CASSLVFTRSDTQYF
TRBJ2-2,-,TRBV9,CASSVEGATTGELFF
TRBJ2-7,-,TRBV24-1,CATSGGAGYEQYF
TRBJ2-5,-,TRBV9,CASSGGRDQETQYF
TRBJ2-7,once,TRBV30,CAWTPTGFHEQYF
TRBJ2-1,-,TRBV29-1,CSVRVLGGEYNEQFF
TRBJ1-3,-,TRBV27,CASSLTTRDRAFGNTIYF
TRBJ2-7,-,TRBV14,CASSPPTGSYEQYF
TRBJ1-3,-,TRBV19,CASRTGGSGNTIYF
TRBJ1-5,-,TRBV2,CASRLFDRGPPQHF
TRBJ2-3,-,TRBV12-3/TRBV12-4,CASIRAGGTGQYF
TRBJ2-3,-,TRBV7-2,CASSITAGLRGPDTQYF
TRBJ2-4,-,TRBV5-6,CASSRLGQAPMLAKNIQYF
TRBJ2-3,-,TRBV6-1,CASSDQGLGTDTQYF
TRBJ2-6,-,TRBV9,CASSAPQGKSSGANVLTF
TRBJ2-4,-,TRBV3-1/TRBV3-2,CASSPRTIVAKNIQYF
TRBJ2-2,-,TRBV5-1,CASSALAGAGELFF
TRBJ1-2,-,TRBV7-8,CASSLEGTGPYGYTF
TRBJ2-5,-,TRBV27,CASSPRNQETQYF
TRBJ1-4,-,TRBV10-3,CAISESRPSTGGQKLFF
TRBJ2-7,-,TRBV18,CASSPRGTPEQYF
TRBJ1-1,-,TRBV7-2,CASSLGQWMNTEAFF
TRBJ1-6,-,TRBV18,CASSPNRNSPLHF
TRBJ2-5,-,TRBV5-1,CASSPRQFQETQYF
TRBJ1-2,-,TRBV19,CASSLDRDWGNYGYTF
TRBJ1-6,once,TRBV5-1,CASSIGQGRSPLHF
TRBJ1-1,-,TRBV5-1,CTSSLVISLPLMNTEAFF
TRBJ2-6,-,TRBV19,CASRRQFYGANVLTF
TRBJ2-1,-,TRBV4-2,CASSLRGGDYNEQFF
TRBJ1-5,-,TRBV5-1,CASSLVGGSNQPQHF
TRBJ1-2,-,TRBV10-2,CASSEWPSYGYTF
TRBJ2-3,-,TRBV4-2,CASSHSAGGDSTDTQYF
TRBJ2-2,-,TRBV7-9,CASSFLSTSGGTGELFF
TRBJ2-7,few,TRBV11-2,CASSSARRLAGNEQYF
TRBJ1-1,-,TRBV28,CASRGQIIEAFF
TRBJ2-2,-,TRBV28,CASNTLRQGVRELFF
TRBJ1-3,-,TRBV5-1,CASSPTGQGWHSGNTIYF
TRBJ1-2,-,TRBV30,CAWRGVNYGYTF
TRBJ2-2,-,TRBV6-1,CASRPDRATGELFF
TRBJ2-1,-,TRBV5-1,CASSSVQGYDEQFF
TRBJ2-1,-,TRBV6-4,CASSDSSGGANEQFF
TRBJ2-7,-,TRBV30,CAWSSGGATYEQYF